This TCR beta chain was captured by sequencing in a study of blood T cell repertoires in COVID-19. Turning to the study itself: The origin of the acute and convalescent COVID-19 samples was the United States, Italy and Spain.

This clone showed up just once. In the original workflow: From reference gene primer amplification, estimates of nucleated cell counts were derived. Assay used: immunoSEQ multiplex PCR; TCRdb lists only in-frame clones, some missing. The V and J calls and the clone size are those of that table, but D and trimming were determined from the DNA. Here the sample spans about 160,000 clones, approximately 88% being singletons. Trimming left V 1 base short and J 9 bases short, with 7 bases between. Germline V gives CDR1 SGHAT, CDR2 FQNNGV. The CDR3 sequence is 12 residues long. The sequence was collected from an older woman who had recovered from COVID-19. What was sequenced was peripheral blood. The rearrangement uses TRBV11-2 and TRBJ2-1; D remains ambiguous. CDR3 sequence: CASSLAYSEQFF. The CDR3 DNA sequence: TGTGCCAGCAGCTTAGCTTACTCTGAGCAGTTCTTC.